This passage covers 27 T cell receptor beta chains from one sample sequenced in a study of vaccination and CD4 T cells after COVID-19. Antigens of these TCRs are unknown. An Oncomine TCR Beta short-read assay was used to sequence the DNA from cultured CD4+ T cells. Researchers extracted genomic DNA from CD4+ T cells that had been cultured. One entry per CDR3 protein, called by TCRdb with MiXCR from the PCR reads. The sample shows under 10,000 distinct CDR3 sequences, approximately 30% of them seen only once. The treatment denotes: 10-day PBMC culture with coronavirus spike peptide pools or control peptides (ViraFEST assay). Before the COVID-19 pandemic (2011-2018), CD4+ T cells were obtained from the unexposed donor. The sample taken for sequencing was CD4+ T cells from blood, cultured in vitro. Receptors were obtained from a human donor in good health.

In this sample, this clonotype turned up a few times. CDR3 region: CASSSHAGQGDQPQHF. The CDR3 nucleotides read TGTGCCAGCAGTAGCCACGCGGGACAAGGAGATCAGCCCCAGCATTTT. This chain joins TRBV27 and TRBJ1-5, with D perhaps TRBD1 (6 bases). Germline V gene data show CDR1 as MNHEY and CDR2 as SMNVEV (reference sequence). V was clipped by 5 bases and J by 5 bases, with 19 bases between them. This CDR3 has 16 amino acids.

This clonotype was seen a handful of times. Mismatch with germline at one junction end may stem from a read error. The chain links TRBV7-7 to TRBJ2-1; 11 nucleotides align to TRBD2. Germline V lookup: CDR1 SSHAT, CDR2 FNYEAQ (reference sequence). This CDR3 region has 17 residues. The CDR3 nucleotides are TGTGCTAGCAGCTTAGGGGCTAGCGGGAGGAAGAACAATGAGCAGTTCTTC. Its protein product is CASSLGASGRKNNEQFF.

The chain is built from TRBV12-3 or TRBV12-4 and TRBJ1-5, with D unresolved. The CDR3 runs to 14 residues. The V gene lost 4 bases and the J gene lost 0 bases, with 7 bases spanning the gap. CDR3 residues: CASSSGPSNQPQHF. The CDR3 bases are TGTGCCAGCAGTTCAGGACCTAGCAATCAGCCCCAGCATTTT.

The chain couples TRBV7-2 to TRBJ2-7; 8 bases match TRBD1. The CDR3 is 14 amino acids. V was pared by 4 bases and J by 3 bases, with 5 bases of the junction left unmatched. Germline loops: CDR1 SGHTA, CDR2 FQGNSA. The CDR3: CASSSGTGLYEQYF. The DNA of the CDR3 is TGTGCCAGCAGCTCGGGGACAGGACTCTACGAGCAGTACTTC.

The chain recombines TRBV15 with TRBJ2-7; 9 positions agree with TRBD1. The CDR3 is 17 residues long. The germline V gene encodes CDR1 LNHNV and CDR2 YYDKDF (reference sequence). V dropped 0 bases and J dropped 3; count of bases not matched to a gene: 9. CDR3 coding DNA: TGTGCCACCAGCAGAGACATAAAACAGGGGGCCCACTACGAGCAGTACTTC. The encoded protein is CATSRDIKQGAHYEQYF.

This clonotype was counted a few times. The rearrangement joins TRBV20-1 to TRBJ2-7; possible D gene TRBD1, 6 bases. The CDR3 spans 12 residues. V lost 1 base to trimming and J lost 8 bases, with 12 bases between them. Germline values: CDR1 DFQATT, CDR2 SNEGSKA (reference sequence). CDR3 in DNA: TGCAGTGCTAGAGCCCAGGGGACGAAGCAGTACTTC. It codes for CSARAQGTKQYF.

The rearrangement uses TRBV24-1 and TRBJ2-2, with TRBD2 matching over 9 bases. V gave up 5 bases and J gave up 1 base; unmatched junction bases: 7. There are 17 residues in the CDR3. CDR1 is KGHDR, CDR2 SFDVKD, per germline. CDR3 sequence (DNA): TGTGCCACCAGTGGGGTAGCGGGAGCGCGGAACACCGGGGAGCTGTTTTTT. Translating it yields CATSGVAGARNTGELFF.

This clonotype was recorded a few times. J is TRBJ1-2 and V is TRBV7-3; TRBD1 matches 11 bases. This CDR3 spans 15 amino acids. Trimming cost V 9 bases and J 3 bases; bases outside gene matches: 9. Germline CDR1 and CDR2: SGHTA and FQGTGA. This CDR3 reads CASGTGGQLDYGYTF. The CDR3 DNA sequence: TGTGCCAGTGGGACAGGGGGACAATTGGACTATGGCTACACCTTC.

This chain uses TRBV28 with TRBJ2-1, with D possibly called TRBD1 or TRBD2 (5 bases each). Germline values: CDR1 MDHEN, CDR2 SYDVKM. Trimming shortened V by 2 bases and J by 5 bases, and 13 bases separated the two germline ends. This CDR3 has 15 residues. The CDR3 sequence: CASSLIWGNHNEQFF. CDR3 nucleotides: TGTGCCAGCAGTTTAATATGGGGGAACCACAATGAGCAGTTCTTC.

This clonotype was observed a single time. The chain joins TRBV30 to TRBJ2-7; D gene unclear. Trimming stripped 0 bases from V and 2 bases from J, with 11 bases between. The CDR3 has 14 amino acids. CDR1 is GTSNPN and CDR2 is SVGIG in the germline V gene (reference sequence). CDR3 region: CAWSVGILPYEQYF. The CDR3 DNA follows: TGTGCCTGGAGTGTAGGGATCTTGCCCTACGAGCAGTACTTC. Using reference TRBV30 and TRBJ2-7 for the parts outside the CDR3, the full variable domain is SQTIHQWPATLVQPVGSPLSLECTVEGTSNPNLYWYRQAAGRGLQLLFYSVGIGQISSEVPQNLSASRPQDRQFILSSKKLLLSDSGFYLCAWSVGILPYEQYFGPGTRLTVT.

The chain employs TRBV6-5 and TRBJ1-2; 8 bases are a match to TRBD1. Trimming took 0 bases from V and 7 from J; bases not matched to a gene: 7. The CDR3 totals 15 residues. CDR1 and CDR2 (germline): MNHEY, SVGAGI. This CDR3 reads CASSYSGQGMGGYTF. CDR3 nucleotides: TGTGCCAGCAGTTACTCCGGACAGGGAATGGGTGGCTACACCTTC.

CDR3 bases: TGTGCCAGCAGTTACTCTGGCAGGGGGGCCCAGTATAACTATGGCTACACCTTC. It is translated as CASSYSGRGAQYNYGYTF. V usage is TRBV6-2 or TRBV6-3 and J usage is TRBJ1-2; the match to TRBD1 covers 7 bases. This CDR3 has 18 amino acids. The trim removed 0 bases at V and 1 base at J, leaving 11 bases unmatched. Germline CDR1 MNHEY, CDR2 SVGEGT.

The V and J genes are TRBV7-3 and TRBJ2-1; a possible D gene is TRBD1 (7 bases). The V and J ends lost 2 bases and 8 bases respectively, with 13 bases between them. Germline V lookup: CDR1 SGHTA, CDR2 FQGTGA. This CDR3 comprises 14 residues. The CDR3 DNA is TGTGCCAGCAGCTTATATGGCAGGGGGGATGAGCAGTTCTTC. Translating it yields CASSLYGRGDEQFF.

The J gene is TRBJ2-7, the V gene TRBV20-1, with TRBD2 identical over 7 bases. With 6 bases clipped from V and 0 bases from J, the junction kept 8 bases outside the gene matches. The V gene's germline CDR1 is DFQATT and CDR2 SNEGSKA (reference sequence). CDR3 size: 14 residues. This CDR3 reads CSAWDYPSSYEQYF. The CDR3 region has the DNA TGCAGTGCGTGGGACTACCCTAGCTCCTACGAGCAGTACTTC.

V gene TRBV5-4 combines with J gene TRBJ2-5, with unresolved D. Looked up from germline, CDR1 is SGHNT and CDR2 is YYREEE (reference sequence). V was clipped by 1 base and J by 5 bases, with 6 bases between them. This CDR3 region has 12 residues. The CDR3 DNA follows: TGTGCCAGCAGCTTGCCTACGGAGACCCAGTACTTC. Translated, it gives CASSLPTETQYF.

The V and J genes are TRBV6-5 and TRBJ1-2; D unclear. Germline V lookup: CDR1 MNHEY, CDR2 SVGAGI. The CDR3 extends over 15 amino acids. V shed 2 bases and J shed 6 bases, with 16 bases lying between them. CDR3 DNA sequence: TGTGCCAGCAGTTACCCACCCTCCACAGTGGATGGCTACACCTTC. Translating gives CASSYPPSTVDGYTF.

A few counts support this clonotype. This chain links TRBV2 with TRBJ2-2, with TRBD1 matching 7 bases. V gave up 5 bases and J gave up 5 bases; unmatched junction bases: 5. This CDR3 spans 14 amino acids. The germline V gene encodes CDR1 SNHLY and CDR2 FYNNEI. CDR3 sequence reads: CASSRNRGTGELFF. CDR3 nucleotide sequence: TGTGCCAGCAGTCGTAACAGGGGAACCGGGGAGCTGTTTTTT.

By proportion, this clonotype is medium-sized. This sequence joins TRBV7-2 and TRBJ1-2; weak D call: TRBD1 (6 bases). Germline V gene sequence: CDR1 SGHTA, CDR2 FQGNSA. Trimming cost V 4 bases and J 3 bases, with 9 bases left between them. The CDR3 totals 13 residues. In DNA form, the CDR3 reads TGTGCCAGCAGCTCCAGGGGCCACTATGGCTACACCTTC. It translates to CASSSRGHYGYTF.

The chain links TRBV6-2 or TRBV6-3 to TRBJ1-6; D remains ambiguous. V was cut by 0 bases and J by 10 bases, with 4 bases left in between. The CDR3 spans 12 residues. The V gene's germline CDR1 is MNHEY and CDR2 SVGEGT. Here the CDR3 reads CASSYSKSPLHF. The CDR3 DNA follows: TGTGCCAGCAGTTACTCGAAATCACCCCTCCACTTT.

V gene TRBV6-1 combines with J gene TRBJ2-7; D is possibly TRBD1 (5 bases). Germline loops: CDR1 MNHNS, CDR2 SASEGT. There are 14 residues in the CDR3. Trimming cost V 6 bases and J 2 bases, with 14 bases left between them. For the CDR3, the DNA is TGTGCCAGCAGCAACGGCAGGGCCACCTACGAGCAGTACTTC. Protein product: CASSNGRATYEQYF.

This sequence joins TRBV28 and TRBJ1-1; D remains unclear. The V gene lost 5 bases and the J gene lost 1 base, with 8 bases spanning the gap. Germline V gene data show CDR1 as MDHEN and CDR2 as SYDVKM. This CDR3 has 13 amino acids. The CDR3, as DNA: TGTGCCAGCAGTCAAATGGGGAACACTGAAGCTTTCTTT. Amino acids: CASSQMGNTEAFF.

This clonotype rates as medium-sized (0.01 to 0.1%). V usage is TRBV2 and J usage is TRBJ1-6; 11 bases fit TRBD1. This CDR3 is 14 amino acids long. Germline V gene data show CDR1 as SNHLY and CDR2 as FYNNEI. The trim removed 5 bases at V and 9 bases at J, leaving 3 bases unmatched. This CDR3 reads CASSPGQGGSPLHF. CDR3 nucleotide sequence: TGTGCCAGCAGTCCGGGACAGGGGGGTTCACCCCTCCACTTT.

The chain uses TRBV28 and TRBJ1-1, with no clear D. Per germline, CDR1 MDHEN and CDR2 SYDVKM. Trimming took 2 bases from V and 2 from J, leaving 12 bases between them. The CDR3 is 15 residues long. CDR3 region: CASSLSGRLNTEAFF. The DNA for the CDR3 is TGTGCCAGCAGTTTAAGTGGCAGGTTAAACACTGAAGCTTTCTTT. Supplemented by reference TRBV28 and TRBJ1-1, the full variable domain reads DVKVTQSSRYLVKRTGEKVFLECVQDMDHENMFWYRQDPGLGLRLIYFSYDVKMKEKGDIPEGYSVSREKKERFSLILESASTNQTSMYLCASSLSGRLNTEAFFGQGTRLTVV.

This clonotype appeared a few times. The CDR3 here is CASSELANTEQYF. The CDR3, as DNA: TGTGCCAGCAGTGAATTGGCTAATACGGAGCAGTACTTC. This chain connects TRBV2 to TRBJ2-7; D not certain. Germline CDR1 reads SNHLY; CDR2 reads FYNNEI. This CDR3 spans 13 amino acids. V lost 2 bases, J lost 7 bases, and 12 bases lay in between.

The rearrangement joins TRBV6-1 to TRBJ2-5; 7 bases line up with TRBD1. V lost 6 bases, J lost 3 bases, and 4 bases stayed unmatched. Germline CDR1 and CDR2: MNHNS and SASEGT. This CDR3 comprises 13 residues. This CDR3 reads CASRPGTEETQYF. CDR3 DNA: TGTGCCAGCAGACCCGGGACAGAAGAGACCCAGTACTTC.

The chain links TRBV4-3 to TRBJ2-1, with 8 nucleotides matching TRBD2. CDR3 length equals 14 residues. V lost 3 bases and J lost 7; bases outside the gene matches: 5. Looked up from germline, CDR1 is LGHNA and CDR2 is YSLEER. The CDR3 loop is CASSHSGSANEQFF. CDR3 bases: TGCGCCAGCAGCCACAGCGGGAGTGCGAATGAGCAGTTCTTC.

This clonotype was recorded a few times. In DNA form, the CDR3 reads TGTGCCACCAGTGATTTGTTCCAAGGTCAAGAGGGTGAGCAGTTCTTC. It codes for CATSDLFQGQEGEQFF. This chain links TRBV24-1 with TRBJ2-1, with a tentative D call TRBD2 (5 bases). The CDR3 spans 16 residues. The ends were cut back, 0 bases at V and 9 bases at J, with 17 bases in the middle. Germline CDR1 KGHDR, CDR2 SFDVKD.